Listed here are 26 T cell receptor beta chains from one sample, sequenced in a study of shared clonotypes between healthy human individuals. The data were produced by immunoSEQ multiplex PCR, yet TCRdb's version contains in-frame clones alone and is incomplete. Found here are about 2.4 million clones, over 85% of them singletons; the top ten hold about 0.13%. The sequencing sample was made of naive CD4+ T cells sorted from blood. As to subset: CD45RA+ positively selected. These receptors were collected from a man younger than 35 in good health.

J is TRBJ2-3 and V is TRBV10-3, with D uncertain. The CDR3 totals 12 residues. The V gene's germline CDR1 is ENHRY and CDR2 SYGVKD. Between the trimmed V and J ends, which lost 7 bases and 4 bases, there was a span of 9 bases. CDR3 amino acids: CAIKAGSDTQYF. The CDR3 DNA follows: TGTGCCATCAAGGCCGGCTCAGATACGCAGTATTTT.

The chain carries TRBV5-1 and TRBJ2-1; 8 bases map to TRBD2. The V gene's germline CDR1 is SGHRS and CDR2 YFSETQ. V lost 1 base and J lost 7; bases outside the gene matches: 10. The CDR3 loop spans 16 amino acids. The chain's CDR3 is CASSLSPGTSTNEQFF. CDR3 in DNA: TGCGCCAGCAGCTTGTCGCCCGGGACTAGTACTAATGAGCAGTTCTTC.

In regard to this clone: Other DNA sequences in the same sample also yield this CDR3. V and J are TRBV5-1 and TRBJ2-2, with D hard to call. The CDR3 has 13 residues. V lost 0 bases to trimming and J lost 6 bases, with 6 bases between them. Germline CDR1 is SGHRS and CDR2 is YFSETQ. The CDR3 protein is CASSLGAAGELFF. CDR3 DNA: TGCGCCAGCAGCTTGGGGGCCGCCGGGGAGCTGTTTTTT.

V gene TRBV2 combines with J gene TRBJ2-7; D remains ambiguous. Germline V gene lookup returns CDR1 SNHLY and CDR2 FYNNEI. The V gene lost 1 base and the J gene lost 1 base, with 11 bases spanning the gap. The CDR3 covers 15 residues. CDR3 sequence (DNA): TGTGCCAGCAGTGAAGAGGGCGCGCCTTCCTACGAGCAGTACTTC. It yields the protein CASSEEGAPSYEQYF. Drawing the rest from reference TRBV2 and TRBJ2-7, the complete variable domain is EPEVTQTPSHQVTQMGQEVILRCVPISNHLYFYWYRQILGQKVEFLVSFYNNEISEKSEIFDDQFSVERPDGSNFTLKIRSTKLEDSAMYFCASSEEGAPSYEQYFGPGTRLTVT.

The rearrangement joins TRBV19 to TRBJ1-4; D gene ambiguous. The V gene's germline CDR1 is LNHDA and CDR2 SQIVND (reference sequence). The CDR3 is 14 amino acids. Trimming took off 5 bases at V and 8 bases at J, with 15 bases between the two ends. CDR3 in amino acids: CASSVTSNIEKLFF. For the CDR3, the DNA is TGTGCCAGTAGTGTGACATCGAATATCGAAAAACTGTTTTTT.

The chain links TRBV6-5 to TRBJ2-3; D might be TRBD2 (5 bases). There are 15 residues in the CDR3. Germline values: CDR1 MNHEY, CDR2 SVGAGI. V lost 8 bases, J lost 4 bases, and 19 bases lay in between. CDR3 coding DNA: TGTGCCAGCTCCCGGGCGGGCCCGGTTCCAGATACGCAGTATTTT. Its protein product is CASSRAGPVPDTQYF.

The chain links TRBV4-1 to TRBJ2-3, with 11 bases aligning to TRBD1. J was trimmed by 6 bases and V by 1 base; bases with no gene match: 3. From germline, CDR1 is MGHRA and CDR2 YSYEKL. The CDR3 is 15 residues long. The CDR3 DNA reads as TGCGCCAGCAGCCAAGTTTGGACAGGGGGCGATACGCAGTATTTT. It encodes CASSQVWTGGDTQYF.

This chain connects TRBV9 to TRBJ2-3; TRBD2 might be the D (6 bases). Germline lookup yields CDR1 SGDLS and CDR2 YYNGEE. The CDR3 runs to 16 residues. V dropped 3 bases and J dropped 6 bases, with 20 bases sitting between them. CDR3 residues: CASSGPQPGAADTQYF. CDR3 bases: TGTGCCAGCAGCGGACCTCAACCGGGAGCCGCCGATACGCAGTATTTT.

The V call is TRBV19, the J call TRBJ1-5, with a tentative D call TRBD1 (6 bases). V lost 5 bases and J 3 bases, leaving 23 bases between the germline ends. The CDR3 is made up of 18 amino acids. Germline-derived CDR1 and CDR2 are LNHDA and SQIVND (reference sequence). The CDR3 is CASSPAGAVGYLNQPQHF. In nucleotides, the CDR3 is TGTGCCAGTAGTCCCGCAGGGGCGGTAGGCTATCTCAATCAGCCCCAGCATTTT.

The chain combines TRBV30 with TRBJ2-2; 11 positions match TRBD1. J lost 0 bases, V lost 4 bases, and 1 base had no gene match. Germline CDR1 and CDR2: GTSNPN and SVGIG (reference sequence). CDR3 length equals 15 residues. The CDR3 spells CAWMGQGANTGELFF. Written as DNA, the CDR3 is TGTGCCTGGATGGGACAGGGGGCGAACACCGGGGAGCTGTTTTTT.

This clone was found once. The rearrangement links TRBV28 to TRBJ1-2; the D is unclear. CDR3 length equals 12 residues. V lost 6 bases, J lost 5 bases, and 10 bases lay in between. Germline CDR1 reads MDHEN; CDR2 reads SYDVKM. CDR3 residues: CASSPFPYGYTF. The CDR3 DNA is TGTGCCAGCAGCCCCTTCCCTTATGGCTACACCTTC.

The CDR3 region is CASSIGEYEQYF. CDR3 in DNA: TGTGCCAGTAGTATAGGAGAGTACGAGCAGTACTTC. The chain carries TRBV19 and TRBJ2-7; D ambiguous. CDR1 is LNHDA and CDR2 is SQIVND in the germline V gene (reference sequence). V gave up 1 base and J gave up 4 bases, with 5 bases separating them. There are 12 residues in the CDR3.

This clone is a singleton in its sample. CDR3 in amino acids: CASSQDENRGTEAFF. The CDR3 nucleotides are TGCGCCAGCAGCCAGGATGAGAACAGGGGCACTGAAGCTTTCTTT. The chain couples TRBV4-1 to TRBJ1-1, with 7 bases identical to TRBD1. Trimming took 3 bases from V and 4 from J; bases not matched to a gene: 8. The CDR3 consists of 15 residues. The germline CDR1 and CDR2 sequences are MGHRA and YSYEKL.

This chain's CDR3 is CASSIGQGKGYEQYF. As DNA, the CDR3 is TGTGCCAGTAGTATCGGACAGGGTAAGGGCTACGAGCAGTACTTC. J is TRBJ2-7 and V is TRBV19; 8 bases fit TRBD1. The CDR3 extends over 15 amino acids. Trimming cost V 3 bases and J 3 bases; bases outside gene matches: 7. CDR1 is LNHDA and CDR2 is SQIVND in the germline V gene (reference sequence).

This sequence joins TRBV27 and TRBJ2-4; perhaps D is TRBD1 or TRBD2 (5 bases each). Germline-derived CDR1 and CDR2 are MNHEY and SMNVEV (reference sequence). This CDR3 contains 14 residues. Trimming shortened V by 1 base and J by 8 bases, and 12 bases separated the two germline ends. The CDR3 sequence is CASSLYLGTDIQYF. The CDR3 DNA follows: TGTGCCAGCAGTTTATATCTGGGGACGGACATTCAGTACTTC.

The CDR3 here is CATSRAELRDNQFF. The CDR3, as DNA: TGTGCCACCAGCAGAGCGGAACTTCGGGACAACCAGTTCTTC. The genes are TRBV15 and TRBJ2-1; maybe TRBD1 (6 bases). CDR3 length equals 14 residues. Germline values: CDR1 LNHNV, CDR2 YYDKDF (reference sequence). V lost 1 base to trimming and J lost 13 bases, with 17 bases between them. The whole variable domain, filled in from reference TRBV15 and TRBJ2-1, reads DAMVIQNPRYQVTQFGKPVTLSCSQTLNHNVMYWYQQKSSQAPKLLFHYYDKDFNNEADTPDNFQSRRPNTSFCFLDIRSPGLGDTAMYLCATSRAELRDNQFFGPGTRLTVL.

J is TRBJ1-2 and V is TRBV19; D remains ambiguous. Per germline, CDR1 LNHDA and CDR2 SQIVND (reference sequence). The CDR3 totals 15 residues. The V and J ends lost 6 bases and 2 bases respectively, with 16 bases between them. The CDR3, as DNA: TGTGCCAGTAGCCTCTCCTCTGGTGCAAACTATGGCTACACCTTC. It codes for CASSLSSGANYGYTF. The whole variable domain, filled in from reference TRBV19 and TRBJ1-2, reads DGGITQSPKYLFRKEGQNVTLSCEQNLNHDAMYWYRQDPGQGLRLIYYSQIVNDFQKGDIAEGYSVSREKKESFPLTVTSAQKNPTAFYLCASSLSSGANYGYTFGSGTRLTVV.

CDR3 in amino acids: CASSLGSLTQETQYF. CDR3 in DNA: TGTGCCAGCTCACTGGGGTCCCTAACCCAAGAGACCCAGTACTTC. The chain links TRBV18 to TRBJ2-5; no reliable D call. Germline CDR1 KGHSH, CDR2 LQKENI. This CDR3 spans 15 amino acids. Trimming removed 4 bases from V and 1 base from J, with 13 bases in between.

The rearrangement links TRBV19 to TRBJ1-4, with D uncertain. The CDR3 contains 12 residues. Looked up from germline, CDR1 is LNHDA and CDR2 is SQIVND (reference sequence). Trimming cost V 4 bases and J 11 bases, with 11 bases left between them. The CDR3 nucleotides read TGTGCCAGTAGTACTCACCGCGACAAACTGTTTTTT. This sequence encodes CASSTHRDKLFF.

This clone appeared once. This sequence joins TRBV10-1 and TRBJ2-5; the match to TRBD1 covers 8 bases. TRBJ2-7 explains the end of the DNA better; the J call may be wrong. Germline lookup yields CDR1 WNHNN and CDR2 SYGVQD (reference sequence). The CDR3 runs 16 residues. The CDR3, as DNA: TGCGCCAGCAGACCTAGGACAGGGAAAAGCTCCTACGAGCAGTACTTC. Translation gives CASRPRTGKSSYEQYF.

This chain uses TRBV19 with TRBJ2-2, with D tentatively TRBD1 (6 bases). The V end was cut by 5 bases, the J end by 3 bases, with 10 bases between. The CDR3 spans 14 residues. Germline CDR1 is LNHDA and CDR2 is SQIVND (reference sequence). CDR3 region: CASSLQGYTGELFF. In nucleotides, the CDR3 is TGTGCCAGTAGTTTACAGGGATACACCGGGGAGCTGTTTTTT.

CDR3 residues: CASNQRRSNSGVGAFF. The DNA for the CDR3 is TGTGCCAGCAACCAAAGACGCTCAAACTCGGGGGTTGGGGCTTTCTTT. The V gene is TRBV7-2, the J gene TRBJ1-1, with D possibly TRBD1 on 5 matching bases. The ends were cut back, 7 bases at V and 11 bases at J, with 29 bases in the middle. The germline V gene has CDR1 SGHTA and CDR2 FQGNSA. This CDR3 is 16 amino acids long.

The CDR3 spells CASSLARHSGNTIYF. The DNA of the CDR3 is TGTGCCAGCAGCTTAGCCAGACACTCTGGAAACACCATATATTTT. The genes are TRBV7-2 and TRBJ1-3; D uncertain. Germline V gives CDR1 SGHTA, CDR2 FQGNSA. The CDR3 sequence is 15 residues long. V was trimmed by 0 bases and J by 0 bases, leaving 6 bases between them.

V and J are TRBV28 and TRBJ1-1; the D is unclear. Looked up from germline, CDR1 is MDHEN and CDR2 is SYDVKM. The V gene lost 6 bases and the J gene lost 8 bases, with 10 bases spanning the gap. The CDR3 loop spans 11 amino acids. DNA for the CDR3: TGTGCCAGCAGCCTAACAAGGGAAGCTTTCTTT. This translates into CASSLTREAFF.

The chain recombines TRBV30 with TRBJ1-5, with TRBD1 as a possible D gene (6 bases). The V and J ends lost 0 bases and 9 bases respectively, with 18 bases between them. This CDR3 has 15 amino acids. Germline CDR1 GTSNPN, CDR2 SVGIG (reference sequence). The CDR3 spells CAWSVPGQFPWPQHF. DNA of the CDR3: TGTGCCTGGAGTGTCCCGGGACAATTCCCATGGCCCCAGCATTTT.

This chain links TRBV6-6 with TRBJ2-7, with 7 bases aligning to TRBD1. Looked up from germline, CDR1 is MNHNY and CDR2 is SVGAGI (reference sequence). CDR3 length: 15 residues. V was clipped by 0 bases and J by 2 bases; unmatched bases: 4. DNA for the CDR3: TGTGCCAGCAGTTACTCGGGACAGCTGACCTACGAGCAGTACTTC. As protein: CASSYSGQLTYEQYF.